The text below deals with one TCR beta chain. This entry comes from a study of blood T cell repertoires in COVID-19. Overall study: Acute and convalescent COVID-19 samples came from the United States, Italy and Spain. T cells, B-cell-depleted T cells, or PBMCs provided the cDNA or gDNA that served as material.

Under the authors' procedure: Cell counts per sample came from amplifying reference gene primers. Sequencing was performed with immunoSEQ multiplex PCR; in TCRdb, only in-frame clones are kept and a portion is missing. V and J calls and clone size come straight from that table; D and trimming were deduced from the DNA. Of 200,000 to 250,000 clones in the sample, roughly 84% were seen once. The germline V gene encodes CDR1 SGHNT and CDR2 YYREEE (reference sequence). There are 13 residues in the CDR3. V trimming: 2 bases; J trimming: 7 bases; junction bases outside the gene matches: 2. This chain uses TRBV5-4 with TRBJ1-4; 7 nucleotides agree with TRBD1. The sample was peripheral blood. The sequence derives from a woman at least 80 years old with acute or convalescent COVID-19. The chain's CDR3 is CASSFRDSEKLFF. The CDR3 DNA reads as TGTGCCAGCAGCTTCCGGGACAGTGAAAAACTGTTTTTT. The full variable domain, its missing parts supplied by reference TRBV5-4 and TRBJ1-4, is ETGVTQSPTHLIKTRGQQVTLRCSSQSGHNTVSWYQQALGQGPQFIFQYYREEENGRGNFPPRFSGLQFPNYSSELNVNALELDDSALYLCASSFRDSEKLFFGSGTQLSVL.